These T cell receptor beta chains were read from a single sample in a study of T cell responses to AZD1222 COVID-19 vaccine. Sequencing used immunoSEQ multiplex PCR; TCRdb keeps in-frame clones, though not all of them. Of about 200,000 clones listed, almost 90% are singletons. The specimen comprised peripheral blood, sampled on day 0 of AZD1222 vaccination. Receptor source: an adult in good health. The conserved cysteine and the conserved F or W are not part of the CDR3 here. Fields, in order: CDR3 protein, V gene, D gene, J gene. A D gene is named only where the DNA matches it firmly.

cdr3_aa: ASSDYPVPNYGYT
v_call: TRBV2
d_call: -
j_call: TRBJ1-2

cdr3_aa: ASSFPQGQGAYNEQF
v_call: TRBV5-1
d_call: TRBD1
j_call: TRBJ2-1

cdr3_aa: ATSRDGTETEKLF
v_call: TRBV15
d_call: -
j_call: TRBJ1-4

cdr3_aa: ASSMWGSEGYT
v_call: TRBV19
d_call: -
j_call: TRBJ1-2

cdr3_aa: ASRSGTNNGYT
v_call: TRBV6-5
d_call: -
j_call: TRBJ1-2

cdr3_aa: ASSQDYGGAVYEQY
v_call: TRBV4-1
d_call: TRBD2
j_call: TRBJ2-7

cdr3_aa: ASSYDNSYNSPLH
v_call: TRBV6-5
d_call: -
j_call: TRBJ1-6

cdr3_aa: ASSLGATNTGELF
v_call: TRBV5-1
d_call: -
j_call: TRBJ2-2

cdr3_aa: ASSKTPGQGNTIY
v_call: TRBV19
d_call: TRBD1
j_call: TRBJ1-3

cdr3_aa: ASSLREGSTEAF
v_call: TRBV3-1/TRBV3-2
d_call: -
j_call: TRBJ1-1

cdr3_aa: ASRGDRRSGNTIY
v_call: TRBV19
d_call: TRBD1
j_call: TRBJ1-3

cdr3_aa: ASSLRQGVTSEDEQF
v_call: TRBV6-6
d_call: TRBD1
j_call: TRBJ2-1

cdr3_aa: ASSPRTKETQY
v_call: TRBV14
d_call: -
j_call: TRBJ2-5

cdr3_aa: ASSIAFSPDTQY
v_call: TRBV19
d_call: -
j_call: TRBJ2-3

cdr3_aa: ASVSGRSSYNEQF
v_call: TRBV19
d_call: TRBD2
j_call: TRBJ2-1

cdr3_aa: ASSLGGLDSHSGNTIY
v_call: TRBV5-1
d_call: -
j_call: TRBJ1-3

cdr3_aa: ASSYSSGSYEQY
v_call: TRBV6-2/TRBV6-3
d_call: -
j_call: TRBJ2-7

cdr3_aa: ASSDTNQPQH
v_call: TRBV6-2/TRBV6-3
d_call: -
j_call: TRBJ1-5

cdr3_aa: ASSLTGVSNTGELF
v_call: TRBV5-1
d_call: TRBD1
j_call: TRBJ2-2

cdr3_aa: ASSSLRGGSSKQF
v_call: TRBV11-2
d_call: TRBD2
j_call: TRBJ2-1

cdr3_aa: ASSNQGIYEAF
v_call: TRBV10-2
d_call: -
j_call: TRBJ1-1

cdr3_aa: ASSSRLAGTYEQY
v_call: TRBV5-1
d_call: TRBD2
j_call: TRBJ2-7

cdr3_aa: ASSFRTGVTGELF
v_call: TRBV6-5
d_call: TRBD1
j_call: TRBJ2-2

cdr3_aa: ASSLSRSSGNTIY
v_call: TRBV7-6
d_call: -
j_call: TRBJ1-3

cdr3_aa: ASNRVQDSAYEQY
v_call: TRBV6-5
d_call: -
j_call: TRBJ2-7

cdr3_aa: ASTNRGSYNSPLH
v_call: TRBV21-1
d_call: -
j_call: TRBJ1-6

cdr3_aa: AWNLNTEAF
v_call: TRBV30
d_call: -
j_call: TRBJ1-1

cdr3_aa: ASSAWTGPLGGYT
v_call: TRBV9
d_call: TRBD1
j_call: TRBJ1-2

cdr3_aa: ASRQDWGTDTQY
v_call: TRBV5-1
d_call: -
j_call: TRBJ2-3

cdr3_aa: AISPGQGKETQY
v_call: TRBV10-3
d_call: TRBD1
j_call: TRBJ2-5

cdr3_aa: ASSASYQPQH
v_call: TRBV19
d_call: -
j_call: TRBJ1-5

cdr3_aa: ASSPGTAVLGTQY
v_call: TRBV18
d_call: TRBD1
j_call: TRBJ2-5

cdr3_aa: ASSPRDGYGYT
v_call: TRBV5-1
d_call: -
j_call: TRBJ1-2

cdr3_aa: ASSLKGVGTEAF
v_call: TRBV27
d_call: -
j_call: TRBJ1-1